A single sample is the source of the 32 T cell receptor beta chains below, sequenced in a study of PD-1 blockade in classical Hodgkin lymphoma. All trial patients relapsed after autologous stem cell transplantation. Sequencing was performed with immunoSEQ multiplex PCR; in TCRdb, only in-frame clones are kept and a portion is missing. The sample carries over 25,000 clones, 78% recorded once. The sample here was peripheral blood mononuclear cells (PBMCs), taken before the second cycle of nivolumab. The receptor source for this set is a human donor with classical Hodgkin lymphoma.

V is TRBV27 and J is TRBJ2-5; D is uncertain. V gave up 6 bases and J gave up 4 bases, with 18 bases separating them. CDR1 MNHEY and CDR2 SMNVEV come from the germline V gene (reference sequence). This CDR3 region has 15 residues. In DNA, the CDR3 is TGTGCCAGCAGCCTCTTTCTCAGACGTGGAGAGACCCAGTACTTC. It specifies CASSLFLRRGETQYF.

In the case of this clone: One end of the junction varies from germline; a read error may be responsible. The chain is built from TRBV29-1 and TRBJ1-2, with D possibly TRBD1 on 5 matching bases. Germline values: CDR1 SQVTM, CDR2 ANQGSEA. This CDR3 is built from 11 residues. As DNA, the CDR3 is TGTATGGGGACTGCGAACTATGGCTACACCTTC. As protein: CMGTANYGYTF.

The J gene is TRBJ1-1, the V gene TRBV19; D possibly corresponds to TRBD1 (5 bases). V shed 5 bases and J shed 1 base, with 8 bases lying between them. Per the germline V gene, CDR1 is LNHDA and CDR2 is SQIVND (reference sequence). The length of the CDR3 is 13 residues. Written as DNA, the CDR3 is TGTGCCAGTAGTTCGCAGGGGAACACTGAAGCTTTCTTT. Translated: CASSSQGNTEAFF.

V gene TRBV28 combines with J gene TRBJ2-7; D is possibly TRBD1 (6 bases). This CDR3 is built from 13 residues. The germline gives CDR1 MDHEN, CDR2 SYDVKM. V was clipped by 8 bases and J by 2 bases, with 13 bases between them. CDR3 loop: CASCEQGTYEQYF. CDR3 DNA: TGTGCCAGCTGTGAACAGGGTACCTACGAGCAGTACTTC.

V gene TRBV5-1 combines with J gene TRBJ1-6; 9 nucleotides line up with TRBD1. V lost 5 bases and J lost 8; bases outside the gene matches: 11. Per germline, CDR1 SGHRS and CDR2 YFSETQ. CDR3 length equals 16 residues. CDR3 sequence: CASSWTGDRADSPLHF. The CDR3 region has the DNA TGCGCCAGCAGTTGGACAGGGGACAGGGCGGATTCACCCCTCCACTTT. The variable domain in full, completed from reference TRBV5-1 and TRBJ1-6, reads KAGVTQTPRYLIKTRGQQVTLSCSPISGHRSVSWYQQTPGQGLQFLFEYFSETQRNKGNFPGRFSGRQFSNSRSEMNVSTLELGDSALYLCASSWTGDRADSPLHFGNGTRLTVT.

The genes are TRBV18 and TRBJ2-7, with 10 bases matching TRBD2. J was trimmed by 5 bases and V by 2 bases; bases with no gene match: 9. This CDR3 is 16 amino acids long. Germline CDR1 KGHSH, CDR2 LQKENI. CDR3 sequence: CASSPTQRGGRDEQYF. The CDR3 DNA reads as TGTGCCAGCTCACCAACGCAGCGGGGGGGCCGGGACGAGCAGTACTTC.

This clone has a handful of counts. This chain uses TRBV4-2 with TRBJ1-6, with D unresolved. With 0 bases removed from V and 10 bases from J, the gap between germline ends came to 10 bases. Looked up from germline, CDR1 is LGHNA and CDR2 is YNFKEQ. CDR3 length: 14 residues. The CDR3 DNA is TGTGCCAGCAGCCAAGAAGGCCGAGGGTCACCCCTCCACTTT. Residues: CASSQEGRGSPLHF.

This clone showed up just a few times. The CDR3: CASSIGAGRGEQFF. The CDR3 nucleotides read TGTGCCAGTAGTATTGGCGCAGGCAGAGGTGAGCAGTTCTTC. The chain combines TRBV19 with TRBJ2-1; D remains unclear. Trimming cost V 3 bases and J 9 bases, with 15 bases left between them. This CDR3 region has 14 residues. Germline V lookup: CDR1 LNHDA, CDR2 SQIVND (reference sequence).

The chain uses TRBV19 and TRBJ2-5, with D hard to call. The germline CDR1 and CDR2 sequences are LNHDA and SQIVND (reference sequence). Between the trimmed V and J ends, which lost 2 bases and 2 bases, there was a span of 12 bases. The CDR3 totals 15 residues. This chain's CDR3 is CASSISPDSQETQYF. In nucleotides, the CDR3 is TGTGCCAGTAGTATAAGTCCAGACTCTCAAGAGACCCAGTACTTC.

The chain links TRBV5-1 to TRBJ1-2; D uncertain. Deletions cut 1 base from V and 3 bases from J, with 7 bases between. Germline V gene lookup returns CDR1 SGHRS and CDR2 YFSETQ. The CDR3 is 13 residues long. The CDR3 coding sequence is TGCGCCAGCAGCTTGAGGGTCGACTATGGCTACACCTTC. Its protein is CASSLRVDYGYTF.

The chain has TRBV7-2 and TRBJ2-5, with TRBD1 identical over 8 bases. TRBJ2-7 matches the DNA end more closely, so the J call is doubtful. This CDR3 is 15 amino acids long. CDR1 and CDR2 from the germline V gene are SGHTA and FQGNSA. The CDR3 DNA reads TGTGCCAGCAGCTCCCAGGGGGCCGCGGTATCCGAGCAGTACTTC. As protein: CASSSQGAAVSEQYF.

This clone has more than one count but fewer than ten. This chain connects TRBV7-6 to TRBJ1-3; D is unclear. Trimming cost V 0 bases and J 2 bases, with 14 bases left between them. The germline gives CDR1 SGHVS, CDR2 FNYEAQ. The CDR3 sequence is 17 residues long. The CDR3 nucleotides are TGTGCCAGCAGCTTAGCGAGTAGTGGAGCAGCTGGAAACACCATATATTTT. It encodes CASSLASSGAAGNTIYF.

The CDR3 DNA reads as TGTGCCAGCTGCCATGGGGGGCGTAATGAGCAGTTCTTC. This gives the protein CASCHGGRNEQFF. The chain combines TRBV19 with TRBJ2-1; D tentatively reads TRBD1 or TRBD2 (6 bases each). With 9 bases removed from V and 7 bases from J, the gap between germline ends came to 16 bases. Germline V gene lookup returns CDR1 LNHDA and CDR2 SQIVND (reference sequence). The CDR3 is 13 amino acids.

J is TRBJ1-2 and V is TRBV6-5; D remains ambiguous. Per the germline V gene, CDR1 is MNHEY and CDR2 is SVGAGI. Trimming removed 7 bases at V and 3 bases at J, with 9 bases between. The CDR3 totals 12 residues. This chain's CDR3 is CASKREDYGYTF. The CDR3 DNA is TGTGCCAGCAAGAGGGAAGACTATGGCTACACCTTC.

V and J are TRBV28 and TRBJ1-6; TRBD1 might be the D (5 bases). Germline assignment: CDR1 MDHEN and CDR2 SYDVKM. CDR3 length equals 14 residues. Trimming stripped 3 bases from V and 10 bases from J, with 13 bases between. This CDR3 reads CASSLEQGGSPLHF. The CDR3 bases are TGTGCCAGCAGTTTGGAGCAGGGTGGCTCACCCCTCCACTTT.

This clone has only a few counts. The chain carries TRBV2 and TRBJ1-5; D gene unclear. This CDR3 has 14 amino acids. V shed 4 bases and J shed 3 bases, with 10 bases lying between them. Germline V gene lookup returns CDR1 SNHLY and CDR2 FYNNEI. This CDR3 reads CASSGFTINQPQHF. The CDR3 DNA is TGTGCCAGCAGTGGTTTCACCATCAATCAGCCCCAGCATTTT.

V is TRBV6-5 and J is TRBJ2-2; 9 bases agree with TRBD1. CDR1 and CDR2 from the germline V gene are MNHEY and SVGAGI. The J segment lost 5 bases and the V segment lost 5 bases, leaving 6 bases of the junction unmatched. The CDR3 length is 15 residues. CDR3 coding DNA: TGTGCCAGCAGTCGCGGGACAGGGTGGACCGGGGAGCTGTTTTTT. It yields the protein CASSRGTGWTGELFF.

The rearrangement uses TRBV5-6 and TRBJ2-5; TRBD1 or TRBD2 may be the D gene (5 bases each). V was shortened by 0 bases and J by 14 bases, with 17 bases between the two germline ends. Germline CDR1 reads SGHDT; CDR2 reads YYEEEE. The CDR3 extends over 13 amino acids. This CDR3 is CASSLGEGSYNYF. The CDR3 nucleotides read TGTGCCAGCAGCTTGGGAGAGGGGAGCTATAATTACTTC.

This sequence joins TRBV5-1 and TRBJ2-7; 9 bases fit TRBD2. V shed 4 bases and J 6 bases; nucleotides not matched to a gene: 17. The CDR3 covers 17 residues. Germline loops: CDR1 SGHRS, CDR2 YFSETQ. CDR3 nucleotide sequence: TGCGCCAGCAGCCCGGGGGGGACTAGCATTATCACCCTCGAGCAGTACTTC. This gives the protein CASSPGGTSIITLEQYF.

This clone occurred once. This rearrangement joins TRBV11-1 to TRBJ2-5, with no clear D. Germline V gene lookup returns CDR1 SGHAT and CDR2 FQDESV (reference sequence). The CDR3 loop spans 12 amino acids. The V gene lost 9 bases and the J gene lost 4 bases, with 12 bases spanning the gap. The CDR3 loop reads CASNFPGETQYF. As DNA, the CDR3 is TGTGCCAGTAACTTCCCTGGAGAGACCCAGTACTTC.

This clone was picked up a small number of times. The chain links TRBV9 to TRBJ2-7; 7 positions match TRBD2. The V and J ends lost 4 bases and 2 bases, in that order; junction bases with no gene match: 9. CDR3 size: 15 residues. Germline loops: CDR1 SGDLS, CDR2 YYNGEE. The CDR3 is CASSLWRLAAYEQYF. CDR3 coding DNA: TGTGCCAGCAGCCTTTGGCGTCTAGCGGCCTACGAGCAGTACTTC.

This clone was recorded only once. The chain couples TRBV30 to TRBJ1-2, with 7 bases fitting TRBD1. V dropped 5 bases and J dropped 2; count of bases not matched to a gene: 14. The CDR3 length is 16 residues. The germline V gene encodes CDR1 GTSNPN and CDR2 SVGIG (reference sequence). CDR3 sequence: CAWALSPGTANYGYTF. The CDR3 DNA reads TGTGCCTGGGCCCTATCCCCAGGGACAGCAAACTATGGCTACACCTTC.

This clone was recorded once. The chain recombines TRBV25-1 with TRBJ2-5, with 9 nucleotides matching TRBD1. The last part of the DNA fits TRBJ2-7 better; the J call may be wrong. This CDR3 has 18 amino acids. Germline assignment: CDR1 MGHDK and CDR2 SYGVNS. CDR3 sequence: CASGPGQGWILPHYEQYF. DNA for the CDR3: TGTGCCAGCGGACCCGGACAGGGGTGGATCTTACCCCACTACGAGCAGTACTTC.

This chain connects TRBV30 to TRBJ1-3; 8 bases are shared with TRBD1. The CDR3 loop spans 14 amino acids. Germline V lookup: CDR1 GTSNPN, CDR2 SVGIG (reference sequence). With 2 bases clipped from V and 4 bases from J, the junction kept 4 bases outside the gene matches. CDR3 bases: TGTGCCTGGAGTCTGACAGGGGAAGGAAACACCATATATTTT. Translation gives CAWSLTGEGNTIYF.

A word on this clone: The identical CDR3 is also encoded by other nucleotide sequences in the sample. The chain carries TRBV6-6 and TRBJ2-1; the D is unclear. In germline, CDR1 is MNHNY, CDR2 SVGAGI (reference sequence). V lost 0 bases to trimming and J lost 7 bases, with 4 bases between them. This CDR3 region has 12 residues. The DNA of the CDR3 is TGTGCCAGCAGTTACTCGGCTAATGAGCAGTTCTTC. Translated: CASSYSANEQFF.

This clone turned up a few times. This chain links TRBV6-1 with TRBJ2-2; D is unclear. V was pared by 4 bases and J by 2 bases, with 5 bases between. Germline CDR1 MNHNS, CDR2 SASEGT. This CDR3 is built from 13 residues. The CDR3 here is CASSASNTGELFF. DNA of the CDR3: TGTGCCAGCAGTGCCTCCAACACCGGGGAGCTGTTTTTT.

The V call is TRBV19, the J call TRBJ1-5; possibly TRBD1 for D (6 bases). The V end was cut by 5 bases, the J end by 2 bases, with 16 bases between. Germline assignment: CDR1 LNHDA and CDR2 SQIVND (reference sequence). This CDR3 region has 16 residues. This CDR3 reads CASSPLTGTGNQPQHF. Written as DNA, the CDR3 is TGTGCCAGTAGTCCGCTCACAGGGACTGGCAATCAGCCCCAGCATTTT.

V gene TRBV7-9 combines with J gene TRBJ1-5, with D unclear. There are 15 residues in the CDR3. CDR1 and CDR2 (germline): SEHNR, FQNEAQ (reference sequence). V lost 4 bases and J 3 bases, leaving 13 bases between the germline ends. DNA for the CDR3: TGTGCCAGCAGCTCCTTTGAGGGTGACAATCAGCCCCAGCATTTT. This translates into CASSSFEGDNQPQHF.

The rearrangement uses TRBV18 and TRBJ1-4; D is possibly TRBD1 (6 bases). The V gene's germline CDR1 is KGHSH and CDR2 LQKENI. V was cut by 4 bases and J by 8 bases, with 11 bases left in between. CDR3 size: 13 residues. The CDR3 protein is CASSRGADEKLFF. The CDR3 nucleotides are TGTGCCAGCTCACGGGGGGCGGACGAAAAACTGTTTTTT.

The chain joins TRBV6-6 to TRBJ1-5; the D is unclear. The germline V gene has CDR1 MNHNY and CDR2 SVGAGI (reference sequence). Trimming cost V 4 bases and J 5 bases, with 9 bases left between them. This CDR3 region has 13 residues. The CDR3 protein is CASSFLLDQPQHF. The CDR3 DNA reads TGTGCCAGCAGTTTTCTCCTCGATCAGCCCCAGCATTTT.

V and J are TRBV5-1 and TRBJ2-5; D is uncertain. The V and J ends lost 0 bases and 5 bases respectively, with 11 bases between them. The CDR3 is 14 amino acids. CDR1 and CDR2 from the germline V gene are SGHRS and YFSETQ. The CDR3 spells CASSLEGSSETQYF. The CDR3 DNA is TGCGCCAGCAGCTTGGAAGGTAGTTCGGAGACCCAGTACTTC.

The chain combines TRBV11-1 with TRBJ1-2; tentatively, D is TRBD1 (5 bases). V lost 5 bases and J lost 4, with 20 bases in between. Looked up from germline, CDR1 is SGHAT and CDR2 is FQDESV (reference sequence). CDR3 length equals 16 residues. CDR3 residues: CASSKTKTEPFYGYTF. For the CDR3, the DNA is TGTGCCAGCAGCAAGACTAAGACAGAACCCTTCTATGGCTACACCTTC.